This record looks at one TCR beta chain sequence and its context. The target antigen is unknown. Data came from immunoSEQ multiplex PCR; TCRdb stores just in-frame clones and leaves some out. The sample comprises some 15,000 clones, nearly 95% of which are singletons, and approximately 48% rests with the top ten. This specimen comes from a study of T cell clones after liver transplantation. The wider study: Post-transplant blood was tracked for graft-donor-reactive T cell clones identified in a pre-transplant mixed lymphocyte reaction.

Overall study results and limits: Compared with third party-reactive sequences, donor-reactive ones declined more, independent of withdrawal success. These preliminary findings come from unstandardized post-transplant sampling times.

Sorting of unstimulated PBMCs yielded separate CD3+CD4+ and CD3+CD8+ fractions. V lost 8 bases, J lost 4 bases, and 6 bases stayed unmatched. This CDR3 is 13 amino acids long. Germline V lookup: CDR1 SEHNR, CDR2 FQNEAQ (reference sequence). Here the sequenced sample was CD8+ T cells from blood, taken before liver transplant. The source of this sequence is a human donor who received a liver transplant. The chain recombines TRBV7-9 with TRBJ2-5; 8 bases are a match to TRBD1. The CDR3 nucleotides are TGTGCCAGCGACAGGGGAAGGTTAGAGACCCAGTACTTC. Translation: CASDRGRLETQYF.